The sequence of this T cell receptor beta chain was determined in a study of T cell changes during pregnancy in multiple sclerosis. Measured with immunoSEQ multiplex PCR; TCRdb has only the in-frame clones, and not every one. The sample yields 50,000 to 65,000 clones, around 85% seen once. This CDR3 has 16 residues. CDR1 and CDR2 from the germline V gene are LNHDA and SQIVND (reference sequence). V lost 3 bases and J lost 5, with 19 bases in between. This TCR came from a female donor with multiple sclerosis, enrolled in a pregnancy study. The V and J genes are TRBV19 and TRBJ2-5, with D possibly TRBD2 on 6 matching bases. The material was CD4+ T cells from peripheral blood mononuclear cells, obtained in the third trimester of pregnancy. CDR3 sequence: CASSIDPGTPIETQYF. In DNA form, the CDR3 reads TGTGCCAGTAGTATCGACCCCGGGACTCCCATCGAGACCCAGTACTTC.